This passage covers 13 T cell receptor beta chains from one sample sequenced in a study of cytomegalovirus exposure and HLA in healthy donors. Use of 60 Vbeta and 13 Jbeta primers characterized the PCR. Here immunoSEQ multiplex PCR was the method, and the copy in TCRdb shows in-frame clones only, minus some. The repertoire consists of 50,000 or so clones, with 65% to 80% occurring once and the leading ten covering 5% to 7.5%. The sample consisted of PBMCs. The receptor set was obtained from a man younger than 45 in good health and CMV-seronegative.

The chain combines TRBV11-2 with TRBJ2-7, with TRBD2 as a possible D gene (6 bases). The CDR3 is 13 residues long. V lost 3 bases and J lost 1, with 7 bases in between. Germline V lookup: CDR1 SGHAT, CDR2 FQNNGV. Here the CDR3 DNA reads TGTGCCAGCAGCTTCGGGAGTTCCTACGAGCAGTACTTC. Its translation is CASSFGSSYEQYF.

This rearrangement joins TRBV9 to TRBJ1-5; 7 nucleotides align to TRBD1. The germline V gene encodes CDR1 SGDLS and CDR2 YYNGEE. The junction had 7 bases not matched to a gene; V was cut back by 4 bases and J by 3 bases. The CDR3 is made up of 15 amino acids. The CDR3 loop is CASSPRTGNNQPQHF. The DNA for the CDR3 is TGTGCCAGCAGCCCCCGGACAGGTAACAATCAGCCCCAGCATTTT.

The CDR3 DNA is TGTGCCAGCAGTGAAGCGGGGGTCGGGGGTTCACCCCTCCACTTT. It encodes CASSEAGVGGSPLHF. The chain has TRBV2 and TRBJ1-6; D is perhaps TRBD1 (5 bases). V dropped 0 bases and J dropped 9 bases, with 12 bases sitting between them. The CDR3 has 15 residues. Germline CDR1 is SNHLY and CDR2 is FYNNEI.

The chain couples TRBV6-4 to TRBJ2-7; 8 bases are shared with TRBD2. The V gene end was trimmed by 3 bases and the J gene end by 8 bases; junction bases not matched to a gene: 9. CDR3 size: 14 residues. Per germline, CDR1 MRHNA and CDR2 SNTAGT. Written as DNA, the CDR3 is TGTGCCAGCAGTGAGGAGACTAGCGTAAGAAAGCAGTACTTC. Its translation: CASSEETSVRKQYF.

The V and J genes are TRBV5-8 and TRBJ2-7; TRBD2 matches at 10 bases. The CDR3 has 16 residues. V shed 2 bases and J 4 bases; nucleotides not matched to a gene: 9. Germline V gene lookup returns CDR1 SGHTS and CDR2 YDEGEE. CDR3 nucleotides: TGTGCCAGCAGCTTAAAAGGAGCGGGAGGGAGATACGAGCAGTACTTC. Encoded protein: CASSLKGAGGRYEQYF.

V usage is TRBV4-1 and J usage is TRBJ2-3, with a tentative D call TRBD2 (7 bases). The V gene's germline CDR1 is MGHRA and CDR2 YSYEKL. The CDR3 totals 17 residues. V was pared by 1 base and J by 4 bases, with 18 bases between. In DNA form, the CDR3 reads TGCGCCAGCAGCCAAGGTGCTGCGGGGGCTAACGCAGATACGCAGTATTTT. Its translation is CASSQGAAGANADTQYF.

V is TRBV4-1 and J is TRBJ1-2, with 10 bases matching TRBD1. Looked up from germline, CDR1 is MGHRA and CDR2 is YSYEKL. V was pared by 3 bases and J by 6 bases, with 10 bases of the junction left unmatched. This CDR3 is 16 amino acids long. The CDR3 DNA follows: TGCGCCAGCAGCCACCAGATGACAGGGGGCGCGGATGGCTACACCTTC. Amino acids: CASSHQMTGGADGYTF.

The chain joins TRBV5-1 to TRBJ2-5; a weak D match, TRBD1 (6 bases). The CDR3 is made up of 15 amino acids. Germline V gives CDR1 SGHRS, CDR2 YFSETQ. The V end lost 4 bases, the J end lost 5 bases, and 18 bases lay between the germline ends. CDR3 region: CASSEGPGQPETQYF. Here the CDR3 DNA reads TGCGCCAGCAGCGAAGGACCGGGACAACCGGAGACCCAGTACTTC.

This clone was counted a single time. The CDR3 nucleotides are TGTGCCAGCAGCTTGGCCGGGGACGGGACTTACTATGGCTACACCTTC. Protein sequence: CASSLAGDGTYYGYTF. This sequence joins TRBV5-4 and TRBJ1-2, with D maybe TRBD1 (5 bases). Trimming cost V 0 bases and J 3 bases, with 15 bases left between them. The CDR3 covers 16 residues. Germline V gene lookup returns CDR1 SGHNT and CDR2 YYREEE (reference sequence).

The chain uses TRBV5-1 and TRBJ2-5; 9 bases map to TRBD1. Germline V gene lookup returns CDR1 SGHRS and CDR2 YFSETQ. With 6 bases clipped from V and 3 bases from J, the junction kept 9 bases outside the gene matches. There are 15 residues in the CDR3. The CDR3: CASTAGTGTEETQYF. In nucleotides, the CDR3 is TGCGCCAGCACCGCCGGGACAGGGACAGAAGAGACCCAGTACTTC.

Only one count was recorded for this clone. The CDR3 nucleotides read TGTGCCAGCAGTAGAGGACTAGCTCACAATGAGCAGTTCTTC. Its protein is CASSRGLAHNEQFF. The rearrangement uses TRBV27 and TRBJ2-1; 8 bases are shared with TRBD2. CDR3 length equals 14 residues. Trimming at V came to 5 bases and at J to 5 bases, leaving 5 bases not matched to a gene. Germline lookup yields CDR1 MNHEY and CDR2 SMNVEV (reference sequence).

The V call is TRBV30, the J call TRBJ2-1, with D perhaps TRBD2 (6 bases). This CDR3 is 13 amino acids long. Per the germline V gene, CDR1 is GTSNPN and CDR2 is SVGIG (reference sequence). V was shortened by 8 bases and J by 3 bases, with 14 bases between the two germline ends. CDR3 sequence reads: CAGLAGSYNEQFF. As DNA, the CDR3 is TGTGCCGGATTGGCGGGGAGCTACAATGAGCAGTTCTTC.

Here the CDR3 DNA reads TGTGCCAGCTCACCAACATCAGGGGGCTCTGAAGCTTTCTTT. Translating it yields CASSPTSGGSEAFF. This chain joins TRBV18 and TRBJ1-1, with 8 bases identical to TRBD1. The CDR3 totals 14 residues. Germline trimming cut 2 bases from V and 6 bases from J; bases unmatched to any gene: 5. CDR1 and CDR2 (germline): KGHSH, LQKENI. The full variable domain, rest sourced from reference TRBV18 and TRBJ1-1, is NAGVMQNPRHLVRRRGQEARLRCSPMKGHSHVYWYRQLPEEGLKFMVYLQKENIIDESGMPKERFSAEFPKEGPSILRIQQVVRGDSAAYFCASSPTSGGSEAFFGQGTRLTVV.